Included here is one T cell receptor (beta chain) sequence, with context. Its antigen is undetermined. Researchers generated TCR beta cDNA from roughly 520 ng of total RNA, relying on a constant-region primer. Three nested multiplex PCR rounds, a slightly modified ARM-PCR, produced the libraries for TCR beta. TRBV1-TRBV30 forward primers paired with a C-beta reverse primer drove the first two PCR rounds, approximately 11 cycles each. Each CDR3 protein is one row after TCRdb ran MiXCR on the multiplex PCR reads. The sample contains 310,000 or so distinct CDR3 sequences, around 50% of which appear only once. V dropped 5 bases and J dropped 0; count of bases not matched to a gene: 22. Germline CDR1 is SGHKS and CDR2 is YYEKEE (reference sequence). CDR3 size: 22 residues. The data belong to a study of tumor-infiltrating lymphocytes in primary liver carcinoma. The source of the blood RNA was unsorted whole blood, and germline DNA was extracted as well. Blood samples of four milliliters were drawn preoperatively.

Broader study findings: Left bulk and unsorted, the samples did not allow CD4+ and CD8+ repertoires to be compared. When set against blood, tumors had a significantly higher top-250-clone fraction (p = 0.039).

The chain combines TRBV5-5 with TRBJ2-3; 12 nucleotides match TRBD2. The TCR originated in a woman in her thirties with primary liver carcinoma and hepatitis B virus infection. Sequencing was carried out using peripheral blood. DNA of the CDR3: TGTGCCAGCAGAAAACAGGGTACTGGACTAGCGGGACCAACCTATAGCACAGATACGCAGTATTTT. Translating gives CASRKQGTGLAGPTYSTDTQYF.